This T cell receptor beta chain was documented in a study of CD8 T cells in Susac syndrome. Study-wide points: Only a relatively small number of individuals were included in the TCR sequencing and HLA analysis.

Reverse transcription of roughly 0.5 to 1 ug RNA was performed with random hexamers. An immunoSEQ multiplex PCR amplified TCR beta CDR3 over 54 Vbeta and 13 Jbeta. Using its own MiXCR run on the immunoSEQ multiplex PCR reads, TCRdb lists one record per CDR3 protein. The repertoire includes 250,000 to 300,000 distinct CDR3 sequences, 89% of them detected once, and 0.18% sits in the top ten. Germline V gives CDR1 GTSNPN, CDR2 SVGIG (reference sequence). V dropped 4 bases and J dropped 2 bases, with 10 bases sitting between them. This CDR3 is built from 13 residues. For this clonotype: Its antigen is not known.

Both CD4+ and CD8+ T cells were negatively isolated, and TEMRA cells underwent FACS enrichment. V gene TRBV30 combines with J gene TRBJ2-3; no clear D. Sample: CD8+ T cells from PBMCs. The receptor was isolated from a human donor with multiple sclerosis. The DNA for the CDR3 is TGTGCCTGGACTAGAACGGCCACAGATACGCAGTATTTT. Its translation: CAWTRTATDTQYF.